These T cell receptor beta chains were read from a single sample in a study of cytomegalovirus exposure and HLA in healthy donors. Repertoires were generated with immunoSEQ multiplex PCR, while TCRdb's copy carries only in-frame clones and drops some. The sample records about 150,000 clones, 64% being singletons. What was sequenced was PBMCs. These TCRs come from a woman between 25 and 40 years old in good health and CMV-seropositive. Both conserved end residues are part of each CDR3. A D gene is named only where the DNA matches it firmly. Clone size, where shown, is once, few, many, or a class for clones that have expanded.

d_gene,abundance,j_gene,v_gene,CDR3nt,CDR3aa
-,-,TRBJ2-5,TRBV29-1,TGCAGCGTCGGAGGACTGCAAGAGACCCAGTACTTC,CSVGGLQETQYF
-,-,TRBJ1-3,TRBV5-1,TGCGCCAGCAGCTTGGGAAGCGACACCATATATTTT,CASSLGSDTIYF
-,-,TRBJ2-3,TRBV5-1,TGCGCCAGCAGCTCCTCCCGGGGTTGGAATACGCAGTATTTT,CASSSSRGWNTQYF
TRBD1,-,TRBJ1-3,TRBV11-3,TGTGCCAGCAGCTTTCTGACAGGGACTGGAAACACCATATATTTT,CASSFLTGTGNTIYF
-,-,TRBJ2-7,TRBV5-1,TGCGCCAGCAGCTTGGTGCCGGGGAGCTCCTACGAGCAGTACTTC,CASSLVPGSSYEQYF
TRBD1,-,TRBJ2-7,TRBV29-1,TGCAGCGTTGAAGGGTTTAAAGTGGGCGACAACAGGGGTTACGAGCAGTACTTC,CSVEGFKVGDNRGYEQYF
TRBD1,-,TRBJ2-6,TRBV19,TGTGCCACCGAAGACAGGGGTGGGGCCAACGTCCTGACTTTC,CATEDRGGANVLTF
-,few,TRBJ1-1,TRBV7-3,TGTGCCAGCAGCCCTTACCTGGGGACAGAAGCTTTCTTT,CASSPYLGTEAFF
-,-,TRBJ2-6,TRBV4-1,TGCGCCAGCAGCCCCCGGGAACAGACTTACCTCTCTGGGGCCAACGTCCTGACTTTC,CASSPREQTYLSGANVLTF
-,-,TRBJ2-6,TRBV10-2,TGCGCCAGCAGGGACCCGGGCGGGAACTCTGGGGCCAACGTCCTGACTTTC,CASRDPGGNSGANVLTF
-,-,TRBJ1-1,TRBV19,TGTGCCAGTAGTACCCGACAGGAGAACACTGAAGCTTTCTTT,CASSTRQENTEAFF
TRBD1,-,TRBJ1-4,TRBV23-1,TGCGCCAGCAGTCCGCCGGGGACAGTAGTTGCAACTAATGAAAAACTGTTTTTT,CASSPPGTVVATNEKLFF
TRBD2,few,TRBJ2-2,TRBV2,TGTGCCAGCATCCGGGGGGGGAACACCGGGGAGCTGTTTTTT,CASIRGGNTGELFF
-,-,TRBJ2-7,TRBV19,TGTGCCAGTAGTATCACTACAACCTACGAGCAGTACTTC,CASSITTTYEQYF
-,few,TRBJ1-2,TRBV7-9,TGTGCCAGCAGCCTTCGACAGGTTGATCGCTACACCTTC,CASSLRQVDRYTF
TRBD1,-,TRBJ2-5,TRBV18,TGTGCCAGCTCACCAGTGTCAGGGGGCGAGACCCAGTACTTC,CASSPVSGGETQYF
-,once,TRBJ2-7,TRBV5-6,TGTGCCAGCAGCCCCAGACTAGGCAGCTCCTACGAGCAGTACTTC,CASSPRLGSSYEQYF
TRBD1,few,TRBJ2-7,TRBV7-6,TGTGCCAGCAGCTCCACTATCCCCGGACAGGGGAACTACGAGCAGTACTTC,CASSSTIPGQGNYEQYF